One sample yielded the 18 T cell receptor beta chains listed below, sequenced in a study of PD-1 blockade in classical Hodgkin lymphoma. Produced via immunoSEQ multiplex PCR; TCRdb's table is partial and in-frame only. The sample has 15,000 to 20,000 clones; around 90% are singletons. This sample's time point: newly diagnosed, previously untreated cHL patient sample. Sequenced input: peripheral blood mononuclear cells (PBMCs). These TCRs come from a human donor with classical Hodgkin lymphoma.

V gene TRBV9 combines with J gene TRBJ1-6; the D is unclear. V was shortened by 4 bases and J by 6 bases, with 14 bases between the two germline ends. The CDR3 has 15 amino acids. From germline, CDR1 is SGDLS and CDR2 YYNGEE. Written as DNA, the CDR3 is TGTGCCAGCAGCCAGAATCTCCAGATTAATTCACCCCTCCACTTT. Amino acids: CASSQNLQINSPLHF.

In its sample, this clone was seen a few times. The J gene is TRBJ2-7, the V gene TRBV6-4; maybe TRBD2 (6 bases). Germline V gives CDR1 MRHNA, CDR2 SNTAGT. V shed 10 bases and J shed 6 bases, with 28 bases lying between them. The CDR3 sequence is 16 residues long. CDR3 nucleotides: TGTGCCACCCTACTGGGGGGTGGTTGGGGAGTTCGCGAGCAGTACTTC. Translation: CATLLGGGWGVREQYF.

This rearrangement joins TRBV28 to TRBJ1-2; D not certain. The CDR3 covers 13 residues. The V gene's germline CDR1 is MDHEN and CDR2 SYDVKM. Deletions cut 3 bases from V and 4 bases from J, with 9 bases between. The CDR3 DNA follows: TGTGCCAGCAGTTTTTTAGGGTCCTATGGCTACACCTTC. Translated: CASSFLGSYGYTF.

This chain links TRBV27 with TRBJ2-5; a possible D gene is TRBD1 (5 bases). Trimming stripped 3 bases from V and 5 bases from J, with 10 bases between. The CDR3 runs to 13 residues. CDR1 and CDR2 (germline): MNHEY, SMNVEV (reference sequence). The CDR3 loop is CASSFQGTETQYF. The CDR3 DNA reads TGTGCCAGCAGTTTTCAGGGTACCGAGACCCAGTACTTC.

The V call is TRBV27, the J call TRBJ2-6; D ambiguous. Germline V gene sequence: CDR1 MNHEY, CDR2 SMNVEV (reference sequence). With 3 bases removed from V and 4 bases from J, the gap between germline ends came to 7 bases. The CDR3 contains 14 residues. As DNA, the CDR3 is TGTGCCAGCAGTTTCCTCTGGGGGGCCAACGTCCTGACTTTC. It encodes CASSFLWGANVLTF.

The rearrangement joins TRBV28 to TRBJ1-1; no firm D call. This CDR3 region has 12 residues. The germline V and J ends were trimmed by 11 bases and 5 bases, with 15 bases remaining between them. Germline CDR1 is MDHEN and CDR2 is SYDVKM. Here the CDR3 DNA reads TGTGCCTCGAAAGAGGGAGAGACTGAAGCTTTCTTT. It specifies CASKEGETEAFF.

This clone was seen just once. The rearrangement links TRBV5-1 to TRBJ1-2; D is ambiguous. Trimming stripped 4 bases from V and 4 bases from J, with 8 bases between. The CDR3 loop spans 12 amino acids. The germline V gene has CDR1 SGHRS and CDR2 YFSETQ. This CDR3 reads CASSALAYGYTF. The DNA for the CDR3 is TGCGCCAGCAGCGCTTTGGCCTATGGCTACACCTTC.

J is TRBJ2-7 and V is TRBV7-9, with no clear D. The J call may be faulty, since TRBJ2-1 better matches the DNA end. The CDR3 sequence is 12 residues long. The V gene's germline CDR1 is SEHNR and CDR2 FQNEAQ (reference sequence). The CDR3 reads CASSSLNYEQFF. Here the CDR3 DNA reads TGTGCCAGCAGCTCCCTCAATTACGAGCAGTTCTTC.

The chain has TRBV4-3 and TRBJ2-2; D is uncertain. CDR1 and CDR2 (germline): LGHNA, YSLEER. V was clipped by 2 bases and J by 4 bases, with 5 bases between them. This CDR3 is 13 amino acids long. The CDR3 spells CASSQRTTGELFF. CDR3 bases: TGCGCCAGCAGCCAAAGGACCACCGGGGAGCTGTTTTTT.

The chain recombines TRBV13 with TRBJ2-5; 7 nucleotides line up with TRBD2. With 5 bases clipped from V and 5 bases from J, the junction kept 17 bases outside the gene matches. Germline-derived CDR1 and CDR2 are PRHDT and FYEKMQ (reference sequence). The CDR3 length is 17 residues. CDR3 protein: CASSQKILAVERETQYF. The DNA for the CDR3 is TGTGCCAGCAGCCAAAAAATCCTAGCGGTCGAGCGGGAGACCCAGTACTTC. Based on the CDR3 plus reference TRBV13 and TRBJ2-5, the full variable domain is AAGVIQSPRHLIKEKRETATLKCYPIPRHDTVYWYQQGPGQDPQFLISFYEKMQSDKGSIPDRFSAQQFSDYHSELNMSSLELGDSALYFCASSQKILAVERETQYFGPGTRLLVL.

This clone was counted a single time. This chain joins TRBV7-2 and TRBJ2-3, with 8 bases lining up with TRBD2. This CDR3 has 14 amino acids. With 1 base clipped from V and 3 bases from J, the junction kept 0 bases outside the gene matches. Germline CDR1 is SGHTA and CDR2 is FQGNSA. CDR3: CASSLGLATDTQYF. CDR3 sequence (DNA): TGTGCCAGCAGCTTAGGACTAGCGACAGATACGCAGTATTTT.

The V and J genes are TRBV30 and TRBJ1-2; a weak D match, TRBD1 (5 bases). CDR1 is GTSNPN and CDR2 is SVGIG in the germline V gene (reference sequence). The CDR3 covers 13 residues. V was clipped by 7 bases and J by 6 bases, with 18 bases between them. The CDR3 sequence is CASRDRGDDGYTF. CDR3 bases: TGTGCCTCCAGGGACCGCGGTGATGATGGCTACACCTTC.

This rearrangement joins TRBV6-4 to TRBJ1-2; unclear D gene. V lost 0 bases to trimming and J lost 8 bases, with 7 bases between them. CDR1 MRHNA and CDR2 SNTAGT come from the germline V gene. CDR3 size: 12 residues. The CDR3 spells CASSDSGIGYTF. For the CDR3, the DNA is TGTGCCAGCAGTGACTCGGGGATAGGCTACACCTTC.

The V gene is TRBV21-1, the J gene TRBJ1-4; TRBD1 is taken as the D call from the table, unchecked against the DNA. TRBV21-1 is described as a pseudogene. The CDR3 runs 15 residues. The CDR3 loop reads CASSARQGQGEKLFF. The CDR3 region has the DNA TGTGCCAGCAGCGCCCGACAGGGGCAAGGAGAAAAACTGTTTTTT.

This clone was seen just once. This rearrangement joins TRBV5-6 to TRBJ1-3, with a tentative D call TRBD1 (5 bases). The CDR3 length is 17 residues. CDR1 SGHDT and CDR2 YYEEEE come from the germline V gene. V was shortened by 3 bases and J by 0 bases, with 16 bases between the two germline ends. The CDR3 nucleotides read TGTGCCAGCAGCTGGGGGTACATGCCAACCTCTGGAAACACCATATATTTT. This sequence encodes CASSWGYMPTSGNTIYF.

V is TRBV7-3 and J is TRBJ2-7; either TRBD1 or TRBD2 may supply D (5 bases each). The CDR3 is 13 amino acids. The V and J ends lost 1 base and 4 bases respectively, with 8 bases between them. CDR1 SGHTA and CDR2 FQGTGA come from the germline V gene. CDR3 in DNA: TGTGCCAGCAGCTTAAATGGGGGATACGAGCAGTACTTC. Its translation is CASSLNGGYEQYF.

This clone has only a few counts. V usage is TRBV6-6 and J usage is TRBJ1-5; TRBD1 might be the D (6 bases). Looked up from germline, CDR1 is MNHNY and CDR2 is SVGAGI (reference sequence). The CDR3 sequence is 15 residues long. Trimming stripped 5 bases from V and 6 bases from J, with 17 bases between. CDR3 sequence: CASSTQGGSGQPQHF. The CDR3 coding sequence is TGTGCCAGCAGTACACAGGGTGGATCTGGTCAGCCCCAGCATTTT.

The chain employs TRBV28 and TRBJ2-7; 9 nucleotides line up with TRBD1. V lost 4 bases and J lost 4; bases outside the gene matches: 5. This CDR3 is 14 amino acids long. CDR1 is MDHEN and CDR2 is SYDVKM in the germline V gene. In DNA, the CDR3 is TGTGCCAGCAGTTCCGGGACAGGGCCTTACGAGCAGTACTTC. It encodes CASSSGTGPYEQYF.